The 2 T cell receptor beta chains below were found in one sample sequenced in a study of cytomegalovirus exposure and HLA in healthy donors. Both 60 Vbeta primers and 13 Jbeta primers went into the PCR. This table comes from immunoSEQ multiplex PCR, and its TCRdb copy is limited to in-frame clones, with some not included. The repertoire holds about 150,000 clones, with 82% as singletons. The specimen was PBMCs. The receptor set was obtained from a male donor in good health and CMV-seronegative.

This clone was observed a single time. The gene calls are TRBV5-1 and TRBJ1-6; 7 bases match TRBD1. The CDR3 covers 16 residues. Germline-derived CDR1 and CDR2 are SGHRS and YFSETQ. V shed 2 bases and J 6 bases; nucleotides not matched to a gene: 8. In DNA form, the CDR3 reads TGCGCCAGCAGCTTTTATGACAGGGAGATTAATTCACCCCTCCACTTT. Amino acids: CASSFYDREINSPLHF.

The chain recombines TRBV30 with TRBJ2-1; TRBD2 might be the D (6 bases). The CDR3 length is 11 residues. Per the germline V gene, CDR1 is GTSNPN and CDR2 is SVGIG (reference sequence). Between the trimmed V and J ends, which lost 3 bases and 13 bases, there was a span of 13 bases. CDR3 sequence: CAWSRLGPQFF. The DNA of the CDR3 is TGTGCCTGGAGCCGACTAGGGCCACAGTTCTTC.